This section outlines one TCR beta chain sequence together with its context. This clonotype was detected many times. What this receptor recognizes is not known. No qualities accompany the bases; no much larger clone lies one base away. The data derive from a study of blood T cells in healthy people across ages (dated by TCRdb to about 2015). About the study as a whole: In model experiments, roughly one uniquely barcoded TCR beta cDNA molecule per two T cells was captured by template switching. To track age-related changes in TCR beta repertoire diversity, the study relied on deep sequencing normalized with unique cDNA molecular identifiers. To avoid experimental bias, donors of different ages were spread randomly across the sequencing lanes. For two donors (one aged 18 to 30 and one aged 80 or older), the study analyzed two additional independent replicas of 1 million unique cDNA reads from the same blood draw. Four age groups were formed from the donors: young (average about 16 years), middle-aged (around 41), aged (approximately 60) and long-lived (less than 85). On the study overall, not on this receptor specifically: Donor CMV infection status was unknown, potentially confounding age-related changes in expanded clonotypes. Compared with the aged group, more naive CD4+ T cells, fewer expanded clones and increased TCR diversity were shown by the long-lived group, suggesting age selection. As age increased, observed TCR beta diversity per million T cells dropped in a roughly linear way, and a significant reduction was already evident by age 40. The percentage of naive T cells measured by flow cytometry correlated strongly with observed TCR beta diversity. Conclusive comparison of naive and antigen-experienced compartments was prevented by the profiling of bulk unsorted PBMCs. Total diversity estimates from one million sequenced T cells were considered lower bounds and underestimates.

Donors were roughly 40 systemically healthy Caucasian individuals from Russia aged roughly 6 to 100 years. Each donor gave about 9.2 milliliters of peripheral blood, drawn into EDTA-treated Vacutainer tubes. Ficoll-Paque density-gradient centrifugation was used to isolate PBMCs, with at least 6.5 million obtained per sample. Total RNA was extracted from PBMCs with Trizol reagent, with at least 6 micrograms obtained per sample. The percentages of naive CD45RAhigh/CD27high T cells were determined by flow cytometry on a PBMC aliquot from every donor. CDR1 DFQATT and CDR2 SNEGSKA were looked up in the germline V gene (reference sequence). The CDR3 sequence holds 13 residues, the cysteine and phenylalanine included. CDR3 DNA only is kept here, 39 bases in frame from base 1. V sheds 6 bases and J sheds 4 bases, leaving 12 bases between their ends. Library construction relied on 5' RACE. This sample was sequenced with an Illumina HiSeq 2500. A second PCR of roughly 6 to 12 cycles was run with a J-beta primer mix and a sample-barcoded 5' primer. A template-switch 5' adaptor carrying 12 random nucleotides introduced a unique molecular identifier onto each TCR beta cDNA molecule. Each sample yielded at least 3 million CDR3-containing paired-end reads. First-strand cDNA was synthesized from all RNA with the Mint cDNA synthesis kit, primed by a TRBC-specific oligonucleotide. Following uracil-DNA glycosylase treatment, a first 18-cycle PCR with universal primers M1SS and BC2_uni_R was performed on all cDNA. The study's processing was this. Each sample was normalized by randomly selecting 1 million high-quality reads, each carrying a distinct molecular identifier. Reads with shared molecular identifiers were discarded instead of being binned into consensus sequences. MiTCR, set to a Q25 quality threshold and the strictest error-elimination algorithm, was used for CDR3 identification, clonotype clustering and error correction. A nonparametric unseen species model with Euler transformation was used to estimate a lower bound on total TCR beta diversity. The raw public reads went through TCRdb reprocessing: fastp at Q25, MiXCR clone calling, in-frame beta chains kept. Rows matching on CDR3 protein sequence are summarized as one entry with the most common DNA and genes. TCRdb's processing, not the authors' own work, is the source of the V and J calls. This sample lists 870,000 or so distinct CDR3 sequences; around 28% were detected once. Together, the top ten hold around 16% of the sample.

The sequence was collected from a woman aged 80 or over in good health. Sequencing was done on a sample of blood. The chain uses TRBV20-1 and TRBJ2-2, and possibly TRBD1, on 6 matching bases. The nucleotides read TGCAGTGCACGGACGACAGGCACCGGGGAGCTGTTTTTT. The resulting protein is CSARTTGTGELFF.